These T cell receptor beta chains were read from a single sample in a study of molecular identifiers for immune sequencing clone quantification. MiXCR, run by TCRdb on the PCR reads, gives a single entry per CDR3 protein. The sample records more than 550,000 distinct CDR3 sequences, approximately 24% being singletons. The sample comprised naive CD8+ T cells from blood, with Jurkat cell RNA spiked in. These receptors were obtained from a human donor in good health. Some libraries in this study had Jurkat cell RNA spiked in. CDR3s include the opening cysteine and the closing phenylalanine or tryptophan. Each record gives: clone size, V gene, J gene, D gene, CDR3 DNA, CDR3 protein. A D gene is named only where the DNA matches it firmly. Expanded clones are given a class, and other clones once, few, many or no size at all.

NA	TRBV28	TRBJ2-5	NA	TGTGCCAGCAGCTTATTGGCGCGTCAGCAAGCGGAGCAAGAGCCCCAGTACTTC	CASSLLARQQAEQEPQYF
many	TRBV6-2/TRBV6-3	TRBJ2-6	NA	TGTGCCAGCAGTTTATTGGCCGTCAGCTCTGGGGCCAACGTCCTGACTTTC	CASSLLAVSSGANVLTF
many	TRBV12-3/TRBV12-4	TRBJ2-3	TRBD1	TGTGCCAGCAGGGGGACAGGGGAGTGGTATACGCAGTATTTT	CASRGTGEWYTQYF
many	TRBV13	TRBJ1-5	TRBD1	TGTGCCAGCAGCCCCGCTTGGGACAGGCTAGGTAATCAGCCCCAGCATTTT	CASSPAWDRLGNQPQHF
few	TRBV4-3	TRBJ1-1	NA	TGCGCCAGCAGCCAAGATCCGGGGGGGCTTTTGAACACTGAAGCTTTCTTT	CASSQDPGGLLNTEAFF
few	TRBV28	TRBJ2-5	TRBD2	TGTGCCAGCAACCATTTTAGCGGGAGCGGGGGAGAGACCCAGTACTTC	CASNHFSGSGGETQYF
few	TRBV7-8	TRBJ1-5	NA	TGTGCCAGCAGCATGAATCCGGGATCTAATCAGCCCCAGCATTTT	CASSMNPGSNQPQHF
few	TRBV12-3/TRBV12-4	TRBJ2-7	TRBD2	TGTGCCAGCTCTCTTGGCGGGAGGACCTCCGAGCAGTACTTC	CASSLGGRTSEQYF
NA	TRBV24-1	TRBJ2-7	NA	TGTGCCACCAGTGACTCCCGCACCTCGTACGAGCAGTACTTC	CATSDSRTSYEQYF
many	TRBV4-1	TRBJ2-7	NA	TGCGCCAGCAGCCAAAGCCCACCGACTTCCTTGAGCTCCTACGAGCAGTACTTC	CASSQSPPTSLSSYEQYF
many	TRBV14	TRBJ2-7	NA	TGTGCCAGCAGCCAAGTCGCCGGGGGACAGAAGCCCTACGAGCAGTACTTC	CASSQVAGGQKPYEQYF
NA	TRBV29-1	TRBJ2-3	NA	TGCAACATTGATTTGGGGGCTCAAAGAAATACACAGTATTTT	CNIDLGAQRNTQYF
many	TRBV6-6	TRBJ2-1	NA	TGTGCCAGCAGTTACTATGAAACGGGGAATGAGCAGTTCTTC	CASSYYETGNEQFF
NA	TRBV2	TRBJ2-7	TRBD1	TGTGCCAGCCAGGGACAGTTGACTTACGAGCAGTACTTC	CASQGQLTYEQYF
NA	TRBV27	TRBJ2-7	NA	TGTGCCAGCAGTGTGGGGCGAACCTACGAGCAGTACTTC	CASSVGRTYEQYF
NA	TRBV12-3/TRBV12-4	TRBJ2-2	TRBD2	TGTGCCAGCAGTAAGGGACTAGCGGAGAACACCGGGGAGCTGTTTTTT	CASSKGLAENTGELFF
many	TRBV28	TRBJ1-5	NA	TGTGCCAGCAGTTACAGGGATGTCAATCAGCCCCAGCATTTT	CASSYRDVNQPQHF
many	TRBV2	TRBJ1-5	NA	TGTGCCAGCAGTGAAGTGGGGAACAGAAATCAGCCCCAGCATTTT	CASSEVGNRNQPQHF
few	TRBV5-1	TRBJ2-7	NA	TGCGCCAGCAGCTGGGGGAGGGACAGGACCTACGAGCAGTACTTC	CASSWGRDRTYEQYF
many	TRBV30	TRBJ2-3	NA	TGTGCCTGGAGTTACAGGGCAGATACGCAGTATTTT	CAWSYRADTQYF
many	TRBV20-1	TRBJ2-3	NA	TGCAGTGCTAGGGACAGAACAGATACGCAGTATTTT	CSARDRTDTQYF
NA	TRBV4-1	TRBJ1-4	NA	TGCGCCAGCAGCCAAGAACGAGGGCTTAATGAAAAACTGTTTTTT	CASSQERGLNEKLFF
few	TRBV19	TRBJ1-2	NA	TGTGCCAGTACCGCGGGAGACAGCTATGGCTACACCTTC	CASTAGDSYGYTF
few	TRBV5-4	TRBJ1-2	NA	TGTGCCAGCAGCTCCGGACTGAACTATGGCTACACCTTC	CASSSGLNYGYTF
many	TRBV20-1	TRBJ1-5	NA	TGCAGTGCTATGGAACGGGGGGGGTACAATCAGCCCCAGCATTTT	CSAMERGGYNQPQHF
NA	TRBV9	TRBJ2-3	NA	TGTGCCAGCAGCGTAGTTAAGGGGATGGTAGCAGATACGCAGTATTTT	CASSVVKGMVADTQYF
NA	TRBV28	TRBJ2-1	TRBD2	TGTGCCTGCCAGTATTACGCGGGAGGGGACAGCTCCTACAATGAGCAGTTCTTC	CACQYYAGGDSSYNEQFF
NA	TRBV20-1	TRBJ2-7	NA	TGCAGTGCCTCGGACTTCTCTAATTACGAGCAGTACTTC	CSASDFSNYEQYF
many	TRBV2	TRBJ2-2	NA	TGTGCCAGCATTGAAACTCTGAACACCGGGGAGCTGTTTTTT	CASIETLNTGELFF
few	TRBV7-6	TRBJ2-2	NA	TGTGCCAGCAGCTTAGCTCTGACGGGAGTATCCGGGGAGCTGTTTTTT	CASSLALTGVSGELFF
many	TRBV29-1	TRBJ1-1	TRBD1	TGCAGCGTTGAACCCCAGGGGGCTTATACTGAAGCTTTCTTT	CSVEPQGAYTEAFF
few	TRBV5-3	TRBJ2-7	NA	TGTGCCAGCAGCTTGGCGTACAGCCTTACCTACGAGCAGTACTTC	CASSLAYSLTYEQYF
many	TRBV7-2	TRBJ1-1	TRBD1	TGTGCCAGCAGTCTATTAACAGGGGCCCCTGAAGCTTTCTTT	CASSLLTGAPEAFF
many	TRBV12-3/TRBV12-4	TRBJ1-1	NA	TGTGCCAGCAGTTTAGTAGGGAAGAACACTGAAGCTTTCTTT	CASSLVGKNTEAFF
many	TRBV20-1	TRBJ2-2	NA	TGCAGTGCTAGAGGGATGGTAGTTGGCGGGGAGCTGTTTTTT	CSARGMVVGGELFF